The rows below give T cell receptor beta chains drawn from one sample of a study of CD8+ T cells in alopecia areata. TCRdb's copy holds only in-frame clones and misses some; the assay was immunoSEQ multiplex PCR. The data contain over 85,000 clones, less than 50% of them singletons. The specimen sequenced was CD4+ T cells sorted from blood. Receptors were obtained from a human donor with alopecia areata. CDR3s include the opening cysteine and the closing phenylalanine or tryptophan. A D gene is named only where the DNA matches it firmly. Part of the rows lack a size; the others show once, few, many or a class for expanded clones.

.	.	TRBV4-3	TRBJ1-6	TGCGCCAGCAGCCAAGAAGCTGGATACGATTCACCCCTCCACTTT	CASSQEAGYDSPLHF
.	.	TRBV29-1	TRBJ1-1	TGCAGCGCCTCGGGGGGGGCTGAAGCTTTCTTT	CSASGGAEAFF
few	TRBD2	TRBV28	TRBJ2-7	TGTGCCAGCAGTTTTTTAGCGGGAGCCACCTACGAGCAGTACTTC	CASSFLAGATYEQYF
.	.	TRBV5-1	TRBJ2-3	TGCGCCAGCAGCCTGAGCCAGGGACATACGCAGTATTTT	CASSLSQGHTQYF
.	.	TRBV27	TRBJ1-1	TGTGCCAGCAGTTTATGGCAAGACACTGAAGCTTTCTTT	CASSLWQDTEAFF
few	.	TRBV19	TRBJ1-5	TGTGCCAGTAGTATAGGACAGAACAATCAGCCCCAGCATTTT	CASSIGQNNQPQHF
few	TRBD2	TRBV7-2	TRBJ2-3	TGTGCCAGCAGCTTAGATCGGGGGGGCTTTGTAGATACGCAGTATTTT	CASSLDRGGFVDTQYF
many	TRBD1	TRBV7-9	TRBJ1-4	TGTGCCAGCAGCCCATGGACAGGGGATGAAAAACTGTTTTTT	CASSPWTGDEKLFF
.	.	TRBV5-1	TRBJ2-5	TGCGCCAGCAGCTTGGCCAGGCAGGGGAGGCAAGAGACCCAGTACTTC	CASSLARQGRQETQYF
.	.	TRBV28	TRBJ2-3	TGTGCCAGCAGTTTGGAGGGCGTGGCAGATACGCAGTATTTT	CASSLEGVADTQYF
.	.	TRBV5-6	TRBJ2-1	TGTGCCAGCAGCCCCGCGGCGCGGGGATACAATGAGCAGTTCTTC	CASSPAARGYNEQFF
few	.	TRBV7-2	TRBJ2-2	TGTGCCAGCAGCCGGCAAGGACTCGCGAACACCGGGGAGCTGTTTTTT	CASSRQGLANTGELFF
.	TRBD1	TRBV23-1	TRBJ1-3	TGCGCCAGCAATCGGGGACAGCCATTCTCTGGAAACACCATATATTTT	CASNRGQPFSGNTIYF
.	.	TRBV15	TRBJ2-1	TGTGCCACCAGCAGACCTCAGACTAGAAGCAATGAGCAGTTCTTC	CATSRPQTRSNEQFF
few	TRBD1	TRBV18	TRBJ2-7	TGTGCCAGCTCACCGACAGGGGGTCCCTACGAGCAGTACTTC	CASSPTGGPYEQYF
.	.	TRBV9	TRBJ2-6	TGTGCCAGCAGCGTAAACTCCCTTGGCTCTGGGGCCAACGTCCTGACTTTC	CASSVNSLGSGANVLTF
.	.	TRBV4-1	TRBJ2-7	TGCGCCAGCAGCCAAGCTACCAGCACAAGCCATTACGAGCAGTACTTC	CASSQATSTSHYEQYF
.	TRBD2	TRBV5-4	TRBJ2-7	TGTGCCAGCCACGAGCCAAGGGCTAGCGGGTCCACCTACGAGCAGTACTTC	CASHEPRASGSTYEQYF
few	.	TRBV7-2	TRBJ2-1	TGTGCCAGCAGGACCCTGAGAGCGGAGAACAATGAGCAGTTCTTC	CASRTLRAENNEQFF
.	.	TRBV30	TRBJ1-1	TGTGCCTGGAGTAGAGGGGTAACCTTAGGCACTGAAGCTTTCTTT	CAWSRGVTLGTEAFF
.	TRBD2	TRBV6-5	TRBJ2-7	TGTGCCAGCAGTTACTCGATAACTAGCGGGACCTACGAGCAGTACTTC	CASSYSITSGTYEQYF
.	TRBD2	TRBV7-2	TRBJ2-1	TGTGCCAGCAGCCATGATCGACTAGCGGGAGGGATGGTAGATGAGCAGTTCTTC	CASSHDRLAGGMVDEQFF
.	.	TRBV7-9	TRBJ2-7	TGTGCCAGCAGCTTAGAACTAGGGGTTGGACACGAGCAGTACTTC	CASSLELGVGHEQYF
.	.	TRBV4-1	TRBJ1-4	TGCGCCAGCAGCCAAGCCTCCATGACCAGAAATGAAAAACTGTTTTTT	CASSQASMTRNEKLFF
few	.	TRBV5-1	TRBJ1-6	TGCGCCAGCAGCCCAAGAGACCAACCTTCACCCCTCCACTTT	CASSPRDQPSPLHF
.	TRBD1	TRBV6-5	TRBJ2-3	TGTGCCAGCCGATACGACAGGGTTCGCACAGATACGCAGTATTTT	CASRYDRVRTDTQYF
few	.	TRBV18	TRBJ2-4	TGTGCCAGCTCACCGTCCTCGGGCCTAGCCAAAAACATTCAGTACTTC	CASSPSSGLAKNIQYF
few	TRBD2	TRBV10-3	TRBJ2-3	TGTGCCATCAGTAGCGGGGGCACAGATACGCAGTATTTT	CAISSGGTDTQYF
.	TRBD1	TRBV5-1	TRBJ2-6	TGCGCCAGCAGCTTGGCGCCCCGGGACAGCGAGACTTTC	CASSLAPRDSETF
.	TRBD1	TRBV18	TRBJ2-3	TGTGCCAGCCAGACAGGGATCACAGATACGCAGTATTTT	CASQTGITDTQYF
few	.	TRBV29-1	TRBJ2-7	TGCAGCGTTGAATCGGGTTACGAGCAGTACTTC	CSVESGYEQYF
.	.	TRBV7-2	TRBJ2-5	TGTGCCAGCAGTCTCTATGGGCGGGAGACCCAGTACTTC	CASSLYGRETQYF
.	.	TRBV5-4	TRBJ1-6	TGTGCCAGCAGCACCGGGACCTATAATTCACCCCTCCACTTT	CASSTGTYNSPLHF
few	.	TRBV14	TRBJ2-1	TGTGCCAGCTCCCAGGCTCGGGGCAATGAGCAGTTCTTC	CASSQARGNEQFF
few	.	TRBV28	TRBJ2-3	TGTGCCAGCAGTTCTGGGTTTAGCACAGATACGCAGTATTTT	CASSSGFSTDTQYF
few	.	TRBV5-1	TRBJ2-7	TGCGCCAGCAGCTTGGGGGCAGCCTCCTACGAGCAGTACTTC	CASSLGAASYEQYF
once	TRBD1	TRBV28	TRBJ2-1	TGTGCCAGCAGTCAGACCCGGGACAGGGAAGCGTTCTTC	CASSQTRDREAFF
.	.	TRBV10-3	TRBJ2-2	TGTGCCATCAGACCGGGCCCCAACACCGGGGAGCTGTTTTTT	CAIRPGPNTGELFF
.	TRBD1	TRBV15	TRBJ2-7	TGTGCCACCAGTAGACAGGGAAGCTCCTACGAGCAGTACTTC	CATSRQGSSYEQYF
.	TRBD1	TRBV5-1	TRBJ2-4	TGCGCCAGCAGCTCTTCCGGACAGGGGGAAAAGTACTTC	CASSSSGQGEKYF
.	.	TRBV29-1	TRBJ1-5	TGCAGCGTAGGATGGAGCAATCAGCCCCAGCATTTT	CSVGWSNQPQHF
.	.	TRBV5-1	TRBJ2-1	TGCGCCAGCAGCTCCCCCGGAGATGAGCAGTTCTTC	CASSSPGDEQFF
.	TRBD1	TRBV6-5	TRBJ2-5	TGTGCCAGCAGTCCGTACTGGACAGGGGGGACCCAGTACTTC	CASSPYWTGGTQYF
.	TRBD1	TRBV11-2	TRBJ1-1	TGTGCCAGCAGCTTAGATCTAATGGGGACAGGGAGCAAGGCTGAAGCTTTCTTT	CASSLDLMGTGSKAEAFF
few	.	TRBV30	TRBJ1-2	TGTGCCTGGAGTGTGTCTGGGGGCCTTGGCTACACCTTC	CAWSVSGGLGYTF
.	.	TRBV23-1	TRBJ1-5	TGCGCCAGCAGTCGGATCCAGGTGATTAGCAATCAGCCCCAGCATTTT	CASSRIQVISNQPQHF
few	TRBD1	TRBV7-9	TRBJ1-1	TGTGCCAGCAGCTTAGGTCAGGGGGCCACTGAAGCTTTCTTT	CASSLGQGATEAFF
few	TRBD2	TRBV25-1	TRBJ2-7	TGTGCCAGCACCGGGACTAGCGGGAGCTACGAGCAGTACTTC	CASTGTSGSYEQYF
.	TRBD1	TRBV30	TRBJ2-3	TGTGCCTCCGATTACAGGGGGCAAGTGGCAGATACGCAGTATTTT	CASDYRGQVADTQYF
.	.	TRBV5-1	TRBJ2-7	TGCGCCAGCAGCTTTTGGCGGGACCCCTACGAGCAGTACTTC	CASSFWRDPYEQYF
.	.	TRBV27	TRBJ2-3	TGTGCCAGCAGTAGACAGACTAGCACAGATACGCAGTATTTT	CASSRQTSTDTQYF
few	TRBD1	TRBV7-2	TRBJ2-3	TGTGCCAGCAGCTTGCGGGACAGGGTAGATACGCAGTATTTT	CASSLRDRVDTQYF
once	.	TRBV30	TRBJ2-7	TGTGCCTGGAACGCGGGTGGGACCTACGAGCAGTACTTC	CAWNAGGTYEQYF
few	.	TRBV29-1	TRBJ1-2	TGCAGCGTTGGCAGGACTAACTATGGCTACACCTTC	CSVGRTNYGYTF
.	TRBD2	TRBV19	TRBJ2-1	TGTGCCAGATACCCGGGACTAGCGGGAGTCGAGCAGTTCTTC	CARYPGLAGVEQFF
.	.	TRBV29-1	TRBJ2-5	TGCAGCGTTGTAAGATTGATATCCCGCTTAGCGGAAGAGACCCAGTACTTC	CSVVRLISRLAEETQYF
.	.	TRBV9	TRBJ2-5	TGTGCCAGCAGCTCACCGACGGAGACCCAGTACTTC	CASSSPTETQYF
few	TRBD1	TRBV6-5	TRBJ1-4	TGTGCCAGCAGTCCTAGGGACAGGGTTGAAAAACTGTTTTTT	CASSPRDRVEKLFF